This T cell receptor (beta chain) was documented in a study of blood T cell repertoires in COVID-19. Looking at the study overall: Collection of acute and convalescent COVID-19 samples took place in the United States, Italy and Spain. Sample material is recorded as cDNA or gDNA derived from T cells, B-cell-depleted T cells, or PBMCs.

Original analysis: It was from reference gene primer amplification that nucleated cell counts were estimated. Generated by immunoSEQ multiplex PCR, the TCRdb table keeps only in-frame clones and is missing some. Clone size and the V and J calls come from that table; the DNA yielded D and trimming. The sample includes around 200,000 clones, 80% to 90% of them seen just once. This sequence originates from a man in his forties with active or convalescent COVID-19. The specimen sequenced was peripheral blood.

The CDR3 protein is CASSLEGVPRYGYTF. CDR3 DNA: TGTGCCAGCAGCTTAGAAGGGGTCCCCCGCTATGGCTACACCTTC. J is TRBJ1-2 and V is TRBV7-9, with D maybe TRBD1 (5 bases). V was cut by 1 base and J by 4 bases, with 13 bases left in between. The CDR3 has 15 residues. Germline assignment: CDR1 SEHNR and CDR2 FQNEAQ (reference sequence).